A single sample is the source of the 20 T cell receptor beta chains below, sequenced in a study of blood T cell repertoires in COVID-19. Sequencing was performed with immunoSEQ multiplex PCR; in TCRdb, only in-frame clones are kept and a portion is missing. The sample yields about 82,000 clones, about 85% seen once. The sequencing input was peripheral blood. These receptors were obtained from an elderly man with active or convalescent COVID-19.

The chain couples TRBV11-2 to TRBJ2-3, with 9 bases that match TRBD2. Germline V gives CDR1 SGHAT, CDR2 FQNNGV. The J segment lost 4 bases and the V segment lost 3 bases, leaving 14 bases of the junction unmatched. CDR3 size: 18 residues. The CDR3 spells CASSFRAFVAGVPDTQYF. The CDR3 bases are TGTGCCAGCAGCTTTAGAGCGTTTGTAGCGGGGGTACCAGATACGCAGTATTTT.

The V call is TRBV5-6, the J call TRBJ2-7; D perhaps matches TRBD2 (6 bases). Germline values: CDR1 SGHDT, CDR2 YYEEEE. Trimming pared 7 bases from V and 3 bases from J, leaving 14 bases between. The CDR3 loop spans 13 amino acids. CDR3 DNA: TGTGCCAGCGCCTCCGGGGGAAGCTACGAGCAGTACGTC. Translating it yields CASASGGSYEQYV.

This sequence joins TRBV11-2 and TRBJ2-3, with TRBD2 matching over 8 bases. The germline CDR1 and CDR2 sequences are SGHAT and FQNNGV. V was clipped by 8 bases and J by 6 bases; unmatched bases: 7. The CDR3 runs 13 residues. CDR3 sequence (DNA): TGTGCCAGCCGAACGGGGGGGGGCGATACGCAGTATTTT. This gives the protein CASRTGGGDTQYF.

The CDR3 loop is CASSSQRGGQPQHF. CDR3 nucleotides: TGTGCCAGCAGTTCCCAACGGGGAGGTCAGCCCCAGCATTTT. The chain carries TRBV27 and TRBJ1-5; D is uncertain. Trimming took 4 bases from V and 6 from J, leaving 13 bases between them. The germline gives CDR1 MNHEY, CDR2 SMNVEV (reference sequence). The CDR3 length is 14 residues.

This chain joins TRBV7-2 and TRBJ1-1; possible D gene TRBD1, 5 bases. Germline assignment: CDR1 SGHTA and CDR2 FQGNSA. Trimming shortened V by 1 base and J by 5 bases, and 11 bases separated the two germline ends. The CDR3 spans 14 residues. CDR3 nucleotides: TGTGCCAGCAGCTTAGACTTGGGGGGGACTGAAGCTTTCTTT. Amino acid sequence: CASSLDLGGTEAFF.

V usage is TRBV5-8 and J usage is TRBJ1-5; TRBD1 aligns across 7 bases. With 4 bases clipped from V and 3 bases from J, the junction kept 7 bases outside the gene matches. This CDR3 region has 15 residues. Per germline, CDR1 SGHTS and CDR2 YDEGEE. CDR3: CASSPGQKINQPQHF. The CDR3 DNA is TGTGCCAGCAGCCCGGGACAGAAAATCAATCAGCCCCAGCATTTT. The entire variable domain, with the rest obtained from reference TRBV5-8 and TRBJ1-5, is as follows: EAGVTQSPTHLIKTRGQQATLRCSPISGHTSVYWYQQALGLGLQFLLWYDEGEERNRGNFPPRFSGRQFPNYSSELNVNALELEDSALYLCASSPGQKINQPQHFGDGTRLSIL.

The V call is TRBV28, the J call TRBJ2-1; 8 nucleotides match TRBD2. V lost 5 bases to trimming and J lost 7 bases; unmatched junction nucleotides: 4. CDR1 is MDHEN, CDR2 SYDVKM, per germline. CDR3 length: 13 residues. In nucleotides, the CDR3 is TGTGCCAGCAGTCCCATAGCGGGAAATGAGCAGTTCTTC. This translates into CASSPIAGNEQFF.

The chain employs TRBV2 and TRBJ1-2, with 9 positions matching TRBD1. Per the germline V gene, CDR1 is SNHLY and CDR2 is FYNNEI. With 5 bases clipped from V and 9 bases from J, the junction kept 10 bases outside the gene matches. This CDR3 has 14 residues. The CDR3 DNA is TGTGCCAGCAGTCCGGGACAGGGTCAAAGGCGCTACACCTTC. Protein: CASSPGQGQRRYTF.

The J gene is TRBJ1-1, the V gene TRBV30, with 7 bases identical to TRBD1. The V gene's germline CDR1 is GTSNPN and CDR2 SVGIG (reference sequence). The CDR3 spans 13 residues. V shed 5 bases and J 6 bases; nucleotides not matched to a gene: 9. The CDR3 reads CAWRQMGQSEAFF. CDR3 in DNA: TGTGCCTGGCGGCAAATGGGACAGTCTGAAGCTTTCTTT.

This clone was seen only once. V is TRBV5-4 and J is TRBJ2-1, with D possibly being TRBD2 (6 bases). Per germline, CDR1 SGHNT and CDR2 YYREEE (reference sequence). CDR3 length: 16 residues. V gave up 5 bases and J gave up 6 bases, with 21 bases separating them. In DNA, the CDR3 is TGTGCCAGCAGTCCCCCAGCGGGCGTACAGTCCAATGAGCAGTTCTTC. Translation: CASSPPAGVQSNEQFF.

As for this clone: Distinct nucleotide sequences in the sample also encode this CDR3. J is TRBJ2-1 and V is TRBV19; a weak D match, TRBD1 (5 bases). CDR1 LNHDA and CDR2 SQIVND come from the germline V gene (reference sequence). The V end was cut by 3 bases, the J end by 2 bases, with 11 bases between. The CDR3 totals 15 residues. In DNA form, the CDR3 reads TGTGCCAGTAGTATCGGCCAGGGTGCCTACAATGAGCAGTTCTTC. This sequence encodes CASSIGQGAYNEQFF.

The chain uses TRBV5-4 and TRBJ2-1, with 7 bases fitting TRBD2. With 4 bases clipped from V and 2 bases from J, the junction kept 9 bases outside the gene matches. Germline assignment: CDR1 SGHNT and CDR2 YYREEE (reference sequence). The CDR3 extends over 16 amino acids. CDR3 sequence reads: CASSQERDDAYNEQFF. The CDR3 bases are TGTGCCAGCAGCCAAGAGCGGGATGACGCCTACAATGAGCAGTTCTTC.

The CDR3 loop is CASSRSSGNNSPLHF. CDR3 in DNA: TGCGCCAGCAGTCGATCGTCAGGAAATAATTCACCCCTCCACTTT. The chain combines TRBV5-1 with TRBJ1-6; D call uncertain. This CDR3 has 15 amino acids. CDR1 and CDR2 (germline): SGHRS, YFSETQ. The V and J ends lost 5 bases and 5 bases respectively, with 14 bases between them.

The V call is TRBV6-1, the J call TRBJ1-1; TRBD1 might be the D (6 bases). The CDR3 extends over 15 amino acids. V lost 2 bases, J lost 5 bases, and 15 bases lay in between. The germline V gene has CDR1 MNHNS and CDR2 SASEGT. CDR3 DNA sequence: TGTGCCAGCAGTGAAAGGAGGGGAGGGGGGACTGAAGCTTTCTTT. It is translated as CASSERRGGGTEAFF.

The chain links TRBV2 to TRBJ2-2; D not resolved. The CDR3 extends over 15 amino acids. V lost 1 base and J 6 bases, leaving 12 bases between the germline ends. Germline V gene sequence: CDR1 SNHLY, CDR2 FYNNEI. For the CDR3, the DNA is TGTGCCAGCAGTGAAGTCAACATCAGGTCCGGGGAGCTGTTTTTT. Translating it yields CASSEVNIRSGELFF. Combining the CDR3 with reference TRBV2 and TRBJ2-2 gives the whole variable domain EPEVTQTPSHQVTQMGQEVILRCVPISNHLYFYWYRQILGQKVEFLVSFYNNEISEKSEIFDDQFSVERPDGSNFTLKIRSTKLEDSAMYFCASSEVNIRSGELFFGEGSRLTVL.

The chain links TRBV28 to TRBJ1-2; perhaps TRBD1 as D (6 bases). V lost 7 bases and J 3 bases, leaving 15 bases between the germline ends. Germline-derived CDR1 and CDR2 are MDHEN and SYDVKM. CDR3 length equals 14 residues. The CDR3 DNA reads TGTGCCAGCACACCGTTGGGGGCCTACTATGGCTACACCTTC. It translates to CASTPLGAYYGYTF.

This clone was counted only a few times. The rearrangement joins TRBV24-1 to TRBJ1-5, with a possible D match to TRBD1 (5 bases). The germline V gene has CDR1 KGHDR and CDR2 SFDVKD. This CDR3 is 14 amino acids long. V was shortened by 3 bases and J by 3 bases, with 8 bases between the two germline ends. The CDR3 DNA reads TGTGCCACCAGTGATACAGGATACAATCAGCCCCAGCATTTT. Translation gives CATSDTGYNQPQHF.

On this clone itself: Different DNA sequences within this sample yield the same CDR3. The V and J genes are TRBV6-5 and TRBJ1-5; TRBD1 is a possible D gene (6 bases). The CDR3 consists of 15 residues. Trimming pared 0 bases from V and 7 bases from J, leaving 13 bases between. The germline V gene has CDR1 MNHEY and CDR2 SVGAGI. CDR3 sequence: CASSYSGQGRQPQHF. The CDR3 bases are TGTGCCAGCAGTTACTCGGGGCAGGGGAGACAGCCCCAGCATTTT.

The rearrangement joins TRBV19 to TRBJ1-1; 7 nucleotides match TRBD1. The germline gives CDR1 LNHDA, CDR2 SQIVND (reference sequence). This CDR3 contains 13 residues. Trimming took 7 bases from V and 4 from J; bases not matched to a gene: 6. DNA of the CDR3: TGTGCCAGTACTAAACGACAGGGCACTGAAGCTTTCTTT. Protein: CASTKRQGTEAFF.

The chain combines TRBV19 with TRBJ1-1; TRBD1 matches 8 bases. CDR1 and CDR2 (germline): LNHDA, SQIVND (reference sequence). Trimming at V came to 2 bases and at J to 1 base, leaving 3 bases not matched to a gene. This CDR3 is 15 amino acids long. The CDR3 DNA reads TGTGCCAGTAGTATACCAGGGGGCACGAACACTGAAGCTTTCTTT. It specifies CASSIPGGTNTEAFF.